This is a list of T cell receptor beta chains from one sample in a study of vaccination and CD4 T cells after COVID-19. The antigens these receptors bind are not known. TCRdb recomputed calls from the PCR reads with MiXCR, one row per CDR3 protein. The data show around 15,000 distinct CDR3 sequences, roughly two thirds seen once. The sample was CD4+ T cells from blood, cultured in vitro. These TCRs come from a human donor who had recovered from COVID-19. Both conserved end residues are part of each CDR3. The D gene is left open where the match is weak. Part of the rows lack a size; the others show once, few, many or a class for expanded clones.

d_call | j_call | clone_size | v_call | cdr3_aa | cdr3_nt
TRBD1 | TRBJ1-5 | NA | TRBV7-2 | CASSTRGNQPQHF | TGTGCCAGCAGCACCAGGGGGAATCAGCCCCAGCATTTT
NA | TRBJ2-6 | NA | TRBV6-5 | CASSYGGAAGANVLTF | TGTGCCAGCAGTTACGGGGGGGCGGCAGGGGCCAACGTCCTGACTTTC
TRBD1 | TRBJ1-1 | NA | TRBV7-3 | CASSPQTGENTEAFF | TGTGCCAGCAGCCCCCAGACAGGGGAGAACACTGAAGCTTTCTTT
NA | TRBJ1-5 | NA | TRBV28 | CASSLAGQPQHF | TGTGCCAGCAGTTTAGCCGGCCAGCCCCAGCATTTT
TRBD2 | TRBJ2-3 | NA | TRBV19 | CASRRTSGSDTDTQYF | TGTGCCAGTAGAAGAACTAGCGGGAGCGACACAGATACGCAGTATTTT
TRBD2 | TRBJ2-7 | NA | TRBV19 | CASRLAGGYEQYF | TGTGCCAGTAGACTAGCGGGAGGCTACGAGCAGTACTTC
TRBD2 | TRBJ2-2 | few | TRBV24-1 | CATSDWTSGNTGELFF | TGTGCCACCAGTGATTGGACTAGCGGGAACACCGGGGAGCTGTTTTTT
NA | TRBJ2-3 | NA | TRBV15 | CATSREGWGAKDTQYF | TGTGCCACCAGCAGAGAAGGATGGGGGGCGAAGGATACGCAGTATTTT
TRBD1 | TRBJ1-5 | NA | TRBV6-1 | CASSEGAGVSNQPQHF | TGTGCCAGCAGCGAGGGGGCAGGAGTTAGCAATCAGCCCCAGCATTTT
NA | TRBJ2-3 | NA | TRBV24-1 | CATSDLRGAGDTQYF | TGTGCCACCAGTGATTTACGGGGGGCCGGGGATACGCAGTATTTT
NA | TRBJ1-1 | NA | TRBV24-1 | CATSVGEGAEAFF | TGTGCCACCAGTGTAGGGGAGGGGGCTGAAGCTTTCTTT
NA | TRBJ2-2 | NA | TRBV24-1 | CATSGEFTGELFF | TGTGCCACTTCCGGGGAGTTCACCGGGGAGCTGTTTTTT
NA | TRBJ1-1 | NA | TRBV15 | CATSRKAWGATEAFF | TGTGCCACCAGCCGAAAGGCCTGGGGGGCCACTGAAGCTTTCTTT
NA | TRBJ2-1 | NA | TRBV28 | CASSLPRQDEQFF | TGTGCCAGCAGTTTACCCCGACAGGATGAGCAGTTCTTC
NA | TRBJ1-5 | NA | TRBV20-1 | CSARDAGNQPQHF | TGCAGTGCTAGAGATGCGGGCAATCAGCCCCAGCATTTT
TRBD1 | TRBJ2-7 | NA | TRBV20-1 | CSARGRTGGDEQYF | TGCAGTGCTAGAGGGCGGACAGGGGGGGACGAGCAGTACTTC
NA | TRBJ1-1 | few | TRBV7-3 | CASSATTASTEAFF | TGTGCCAGCAGCGCAACAACAGCGAGCACTGAAGCTTTCTTT
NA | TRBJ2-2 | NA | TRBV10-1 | CASSDRWTGELFF | TGCGCCAGCAGTGACCGTTGGACCGGGGAGCTGTTTTTT
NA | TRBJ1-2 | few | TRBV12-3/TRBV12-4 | CASRTGTAPFSGYTF | TGTGCCAGCAGAACCGGGACGGCGCCATTTAGTGGCTACACCTTC
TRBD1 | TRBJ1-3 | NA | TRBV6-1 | CATSRDRAGNTIYF | TGTGCCACCAGCCGGGACAGGGCTGGAAACACCATATATTTT
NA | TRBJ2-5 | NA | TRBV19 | CASTPSGIVQETQYF | TGTGCCAGTACCCCTTCCGGGATAGTGCAAGAGACCCAGTACTTC
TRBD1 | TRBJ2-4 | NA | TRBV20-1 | CSAEDRGNNIQYF | TGCAGTGCTGAGGACAGGGGTAACAACATTCAGTACTTC
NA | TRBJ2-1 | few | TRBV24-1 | CATSRAGVDEQFF | TGTGCCACCAGTAGGGCCGGCGTCGATGAGCAGTTCTTC
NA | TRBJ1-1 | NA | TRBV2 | CASGPLGTEAFF | TGTGCCAGCGGACCTTTGGGCACTGAAGCTTTCTTT
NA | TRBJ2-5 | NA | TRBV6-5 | CASSYDRQETQYF | TGTGCCAGCAGTTACGACCGCCAAGAGACCCAGTACTTC
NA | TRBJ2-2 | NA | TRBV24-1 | CATSDLDTGELFF | TGTGCCACCAGTGATTTAGACACCGGGGAGCTGTTTTTT
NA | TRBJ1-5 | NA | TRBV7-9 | CASSLGSRDSQPQHF | TGTGCCAGCAGCTTAGGGAGCAGGGATAGTCAGCCCCAGCATTTT
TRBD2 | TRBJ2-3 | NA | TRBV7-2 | CASSLARGSGRVRTDTQYF | TGTGCCAGCAGCTTAGCGCGCGGTAGCGGGAGGGTTAGGACAGATACGCAGTATTTT
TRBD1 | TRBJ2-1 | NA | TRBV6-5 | CASSFSLDRYNEQFF | TGTGCCAGCAGTTTTTCCCTGGACAGGTACAATGAGCAGTTCTTC
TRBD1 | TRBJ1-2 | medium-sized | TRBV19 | CASSMNRGDGYTF | TGTGCCAGTAGTATGAACAGGGGAGATGGCTACACCTTC
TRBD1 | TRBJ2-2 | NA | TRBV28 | CASRRTGGTGELFF | TGTGCCAGCAGAAGGACAGGTGGCACCGGGGAGCTGTTTTTT
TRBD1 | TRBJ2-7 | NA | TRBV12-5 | CARGGRHEQYF | TGTGCCCGAGGGGGCAGGCACGAGCAGTACTTC
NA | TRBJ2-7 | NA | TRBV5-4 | CASSLSRGSHYEQYF | TGTGCCAGCAGCTTGTCAAGGGGCAGCCACTACGAGCAGTACTTC
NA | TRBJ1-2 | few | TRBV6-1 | CASSVGAALYGYTF | TGTGCCAGCAGTGTGGGGGCTGCGCTCTATGGCTACACCTTC
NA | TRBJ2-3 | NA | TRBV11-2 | CASSLDLASTDTQYF | TGTGCCAGCAGCTTAGATCTCGCGAGCACAGATACGCAGTATTTT
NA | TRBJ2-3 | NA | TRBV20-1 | CSARDLVRSTDTQYF | TGCAGTGCTAGAGATTTGGTCAGGAGCACAGATACGCAGTATTTT
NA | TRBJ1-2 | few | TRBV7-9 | CASSYRQTANYGYTF | TGTGCCAGCAGCTATAGACAGACGGCTAACTATGGCTACACCTTC